Listed below are T cell receptor beta chains from one sample, sequenced in a study of shared clonotypes between healthy human individuals. Sequenced by immunoSEQ multiplex PCR; TCRdb stores in-frame clones only, minus some. There are some 2,500,000 clones in the sample; 80% to 95% occur only once, and 0.36% lies in the top ten. Sequenced sample: naive CD4+ T cells from PBMCs. These TCRs come from a young man in good health. Some clones in this sample may be carry-over from other donors' samples. Each CDR3 is given with its conserved first and last residue. Fields, in order: CDR3 length, V gene, D gene, clone size, J gene, CDR3 protein, CDR3 DNA. D genes are given only for firm matches. Clone size is shown for a subset of rows, as once, few, many or a class of expanded clone.

cdr3_length: 13; v_call: TRBV4-2; d_call: -; clone_size: -; j_call: TRBJ2-7; cdr3_aa: CASSQDGRGEQYF; cdr3_nt: TGTGCCAGCAGCCAAGATGGCCGTGGAGAGCAGTACTTC
cdr3_length: 15; v_call: TRBV15; d_call: -; clone_size: -; j_call: TRBJ1-5; cdr3_aa: CATSNGEGGNQPQHF; cdr3_nt: TGTGCCACCAGCAACGGGGAAGGGGGGAATCAGCCCCAGCATTTT
cdr3_length: 15; v_call: TRBV18; d_call: TRBD1; clone_size: -; j_call: TRBJ2-5; cdr3_aa: CASSPQGQGSETQYF; cdr3_nt: TGTGCCAGCTCACCACAGGGACAGGGGAGCGAGACCCAGTACTTC
cdr3_length: 13; v_call: TRBV27; d_call: -; clone_size: -; j_call: TRBJ1-1; cdr3_aa: CASRPHMNTEAFF; cdr3_nt: TGTGCCAGCAGGCCCCACATGAACACTGAAGCTTTCTTT
cdr3_length: 13; v_call: TRBV5-1; d_call: -; clone_size: -; j_call: TRBJ2-2; cdr3_aa: CASSLRNTGELFF; cdr3_nt: TGCGCCAGCAGCTTAAGGAACACCGGGGAGCTGTTTTTT
cdr3_length: 14; v_call: TRBV2; d_call: TRBD1; clone_size: -; j_call: TRBJ1-2; cdr3_aa: CASIIRTGWNGYTF; cdr3_nt: TGTGCCAGCATAATCAGGACAGGGTGGAACGGCTACACCTTC
cdr3_length: 12; v_call: TRBV5-1; d_call: -; clone_size: -; j_call: TRBJ2-1; cdr3_aa: CASSLSSVEQFF; cdr3_nt: TGCGCCAGCAGCTTGAGTAGCGTGGAGCAGTTCTTC
cdr3_length: 16; v_call: TRBV6-5; d_call: -; clone_size: -; j_call: TRBJ2-3; cdr3_aa: CASSYSVGRTTDTQYF; cdr3_nt: TGTGCCAGCAGTTACTCTGTCGGGAGAACCACAGATACGCAGTATTTT
cdr3_length: 15; v_call: TRBV7-8; d_call: -; clone_size: -; j_call: TRBJ1-2; cdr3_aa: CASSLGSIGLYGYTF; cdr3_nt: TGTGCCAGCAGCTTAGGGTCAATAGGGCTATATGGCTACACCTTC
cdr3_length: 15; v_call: TRBV9; d_call: -; clone_size: -; j_call: TRBJ1-3; cdr3_aa: CASSVDQGTGNTIYF; cdr3_nt: TGTGCCAGCAGCGTAGATCAGGGGACTGGAAACACCATATATTTT
cdr3_length: 15; v_call: TRBV6-5; d_call: -; clone_size: -; j_call: TRBJ2-7; cdr3_aa: CASRGGRDTAYEQYF; cdr3_nt: TGTGCCAGCCGAGGGGGGAGGGACACCGCCTACGAGCAGTACTTC
cdr3_length: 15; v_call: TRBV30; d_call: -; clone_size: -; j_call: TRBJ1-6; cdr3_aa: CALNGATVGHSPLHF; cdr3_nt: TGTGCCCTAAATGGGGCGACAGTGGGACATTCACCCCTCCACTTT
cdr3_length: 15; v_call: TRBV7-2; d_call: -; clone_size: -; j_call: TRBJ1-4; cdr3_aa: CASSVAARDNEKLFF; cdr3_nt: TGTGCCAGCAGCGTGGCAGCCCGAGATAATGAAAAACTGTTTTTT
cdr3_length: 11; v_call: TRBV28; d_call: -; clone_size: once; j_call: TRBJ2-3; cdr3_aa: CASSRSVTQYF; cdr3_nt: TGTGCCAGCAGTAGAAGCGTAACGCAGTATTTT
cdr3_length: 14; v_call: TRBV10-3; d_call: -; clone_size: -; j_call: TRBJ1-1; cdr3_aa: CAIRVTGSDTEAFF; cdr3_nt: TGTGCCATCAGAGTAACAGGGTCGGACACTGAAGCTTTCTTT
cdr3_length: 11; v_call: TRBV6-5; d_call: -; clone_size: -; j_call: TRBJ2-5; cdr3_aa: CASSWGETQYF; cdr3_nt: TGTGCCAGCAGTTGGGGAGAGACCCAGTACTTC
cdr3_length: 14; v_call: TRBV29-1; d_call: -; clone_size: -; j_call: TRBJ2-7; cdr3_aa: CSVAGRRSSYEQYF; cdr3_nt: TGCAGCGTCGCAGGACGGCGATCCTCCTACGAGCAGTACTTC
cdr3_length: 14; v_call: TRBV5-1; d_call: -; clone_size: -; j_call: TRBJ1-1; cdr3_aa: CASSLDQGRTEAFF; cdr3_nt: TGCGCCAGCAGCTTGGATCAGGGACGCACTGAAGCTTTCTTT
cdr3_length: 15; v_call: TRBV5-1; d_call: -; clone_size: -; j_call: TRBJ1-1; cdr3_aa: CASSPPGLRNTEAFF; cdr3_nt: TGCGCCAGCAGCCCTCCGGGACTGCGGAACACTGAAGCTTTCTTT
cdr3_length: 14; v_call: TRBV7-9; d_call: TRBD1; clone_size: -; j_call: TRBJ2-5; cdr3_aa: CASSLPGTARTQYF; cdr3_nt: TGTGCCAGCAGCTTACCTGGGACAGCGCGGACCCAGTACTTC